This TCR beta chain came from a study of shared clonotypes between healthy human individuals. In the study overall: The people who gave samples were a couple of women and a few men aged 18 to 49. Points from the study as a whole: Richness estimates generally favored naive over memory subsets. The researchers took only blood, and tissue repertoires probably look different. Incomplete sequencing of sorted subsets was indicated by rarefaction despite large depth.

This clone appeared once. As yet, its antigen is unknown. Germline CDR1 SGHRS, CDR2 YFSETQ. The CDR3 extends over 17 amino acids. The J segment lost 1 base and the V segment lost 4 bases, leaving 5 bases of the junction unmatched. The method was immunoSEQ multiplex PCR; TCRdb's version includes in-frame clones alone and lacks a portion of them. The top ten hold approximately 1.5% of the sample, which has about 1 million clones, roughly 80% seen once. The receptor was derived from a man aged 18 to 29 in good health. The gene calls are TRBV5-1 and TRBJ2-3; TRBD2 agrees at 14 bases. The sample consisted of memory CD4+ T cells sorted from blood. As to subset: CD45RA-negative fraction. The CDR3 reads CASSAGTSGGGTDTQYF. The DNA for the CDR3 is TGCGCCAGCAGCGCCGGGACTAGCGGGGGAGGCACAGATACGCAGTATTTT.